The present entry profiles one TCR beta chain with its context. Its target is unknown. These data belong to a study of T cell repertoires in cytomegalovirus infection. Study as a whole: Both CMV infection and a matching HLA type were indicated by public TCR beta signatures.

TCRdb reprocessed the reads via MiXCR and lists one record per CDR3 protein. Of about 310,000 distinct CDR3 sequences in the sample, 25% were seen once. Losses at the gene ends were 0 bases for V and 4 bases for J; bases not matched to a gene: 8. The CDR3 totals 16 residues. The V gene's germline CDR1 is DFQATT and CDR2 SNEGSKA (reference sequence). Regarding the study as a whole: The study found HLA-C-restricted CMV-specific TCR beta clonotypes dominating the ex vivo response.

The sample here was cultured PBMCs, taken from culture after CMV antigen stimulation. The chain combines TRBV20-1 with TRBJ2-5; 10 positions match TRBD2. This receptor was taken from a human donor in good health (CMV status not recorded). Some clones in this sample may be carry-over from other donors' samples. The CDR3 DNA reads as TGCAGTGCTAGAGATGACCTAGCGGGAGTCCGAGAGACCCAGTACTTC. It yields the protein CSARDDLAGVRETQYF.